This T cell receptor (beta chain) was recovered during a study of regulatory T cells in long-lasting Graves disease (TCRdb year 2021). About the full investigation: Patients with newly diagnosed Graves' disease had been on antithyroid drugs for under 3 months. Persistent Graves' disease patients were compared with newly diagnosed Graves' disease patients by peripheral blood TCR sequencing and RNA sequencing. The study was conducted in China and was registered as a clinical trial. A total of around 35 samples were covered by TCR sequencing, comprising approximately 13 persistent and some 20 newly diagnosed Graves' disease patients. Findings and caveats that apply to the study as a whole: Compared with newly diagnosed patients, patients with persistent Graves' disease had lower TCR Shannon entropy and fewer highly expanded clones, which suggests clonal expansion. Persistent disease showed preferential use of TRBV28, TRBJ1-2 and TRBJ2-5, whereas newly diagnosed disease favored TRBV20-1 and TRBJ2-1. Peripheral blood alone was examined, since thyroid tissue, which constituted the primary lesion, could not be accessed. Only the TCR beta chain was sequenced and analyzed. Persistent patients shared more public clonotypes among themselves (under 3,000) than newly diagnosed patients did (roughly 920). The small sample size was acknowledged by the authors as a limitation that may reduce accuracy.

Per the germline V gene, MGHDK is the CDR1 and SYGVNS is the CDR2. Including the terminal cysteine and phenylalanine, the CDR3 comprises 16 residues. Left in the record is the CDR3 DNA by itself, 48 bases read in frame from the first base. V gives up 3 bases and J gives up 3 bases, and the segment between their germline ends measures 18 bases. Sample time point, as interpreted from the label and publication: newly diagnosed GD, antithyroid drugs for less than 3 months. For both TCR sequencing and RNA sequencing, RNA was extracted from PBMCs in TRIzol. Graves' disease was diagnosed according to American Thyroid Association guidelines. The patients came from an endocrinology department in Xi'an, China. Each patient gave 8.5 to 9.5 milliliters of peripheral blood, collected in an EDTA anticoagulant tube. PBMCs were isolated by Ficoll Paque Plus density gradient separation without further T cell sorting. An Agilent 2100 Bioanalyzer and agarose gel were used to check RNA quality, and a NanoDrop 2000 was used to measure RNA concentration.

The library was produced with multiplex PCR. TCRdb shows the sequencer as Illumina HiSeq 4000. TCR beta libraries were built with iRepertoire HTBI primers and Arm-PCR amplification of CDR3 regions. PCR products were gel purified before sequencing. Per the authors' processing: Gene usage analysis of CDR3 amino acid clonotypes relied on the 60 to 65 TRBV and about 15 TRBJ segments identified across samples. COPE and FqMerger were used to merge filtered high-quality paired reads into contigs. BLAST was used to align contigs to the IMGT TRBV, TRBD and TRBJ reference genes, and CDR3 was defined following IMGT. Highly expanded clones were defined as clonotypes with a frequency above 0.1%. Repertoire diversity was measured by Shannon entropy, and V-J evenness by the Gini coefficient. A clonotype was considered public if more than one individual shared it. The public reads were run again by TCRdb, first through fastp at Q25 and then through MiXCR, and only productive beta chains were kept. Entries that share a CDR3 protein sequence are merged under the most common genes and DNA. The V and J calls and clone size are TCRdb's, not the authors'. The sample data list about 530,000 distinct CDR3 sequences, and about 16% of these were observed just once. The ten largest clones add up to 20% to 30% of the sample.

This clonotype has a handful of counts. Its binding antigen is unknown. Base-call qualities are not available, and no considerably larger clone is one nucleotide away. These data were likewise used in another study, on T cells in Graves' hyperthyroidism and ophthalmopathy. As the second publication notes: Graves' hyperthyroidism was defined as stable when no progression to ophthalmopathy occurred over 18 months of follow-up. Hyperthyroidism patients were newly diagnosed, with disease duration under 2 months, and aged 18 to 65 years. Exclusion was applied to patients with uncontrolled infections, other autoimmune diseases, pregnancy or lactation. Diagnoses were based on clinical symptoms, serum thyroxine and TRAb, thyroid ultrasound and orbital computed tomography. For the first round of RT-PCR on the TCR CDR3, the HTBI primer set was used together with the Qiagen OneStep RT-PCR kit. Most expanded thyroid clonotypes (frequency above 0.001) were also detected in blood, a finding suggesting that blood repertoires may reflect thyroid immune responses. In cross-validation, a model built on a 13 V-J signature told ophthalmopathy apart from stable hyperthyroidism with roughly 87% sensitivity and about 81% specificity, and in testing the same model reached 80%/75%. In validation, the model predicted progression to ophthalmopathy with 60% to 71% sensitivity and 72.22% specificity, a median of around 6.6 months before onset. To identify distinguishing TCR V-J signatures, a discovery cohort of 95 to 100 patients was used, comprising roughly 45 with Graves' ophthalmopathy and around 57 with stable Graves' hyperthyroidism. An independent validation cohort of around 20 hyperthyroidism patients and approximately 15 patients who later progressed to ophthalmopathy tested prospective prediction of ophthalmopathy. The 100 or so discovery patients were randomly split 7:3 into training and test sets. The study also compared thyroid tissue and blood T-cell repertoires from about six Graves' hyperthyroidism patients. After sampling, hyperthyroidism patients received methimazole starting at 30 mg daily, and ophthalmopathy patients received high-dose intravenous methylprednisolone. The libraries were constructed in a second round of multiplex PCR and then size-selected and purified. Paired-end sequencing of the libraries was performed with 100 bp reads on an Illumina HiSeq2000. Raw data were processed with SOAPnuke, discarding reads with adapters, uncalled bases, mean Phred below 15, or no exact constant-primer or identifier match. COPE v1.2.5 was used to merge the high-quality paired reads, and each unique nucleotide sequence was defined as a clonotype. Clonotypes were aligned to IMGT TRBV, TRBD and TRBJ reference segments using MiTCR v1.1. Only V-J combinations with frequency above 0.0001, covering roughly 99% of repertoires, were analysed. A TCS score was defined as the ratio of F50 (clonal expansion) to E x V (chaos), with BLOSUM62-based TCRdist applied between CDR3 peptides within each V-J. Welch's t-statistics and random forest reduced several hundred V-J features to 10 to 15, which were used in a naive Bayes classifier (R e1071). Sample size was not statistically predetermined, and blinding of investigators to group allocation was not performed. According to the paper, TCR Vbeta CDR3 sequencing was carried out on more than 120 peripheral blood samples, which came from more than 40 ophthalmopathy, some 73 hyperthyroidism and approximately 17 progressor patients.

Recombination joined TRBV25-1 with TRBJ2-7, with the D call perhaps TRBD1 or TRBD2, as 5 bases match in each case. Specimen: peripheral blood mononuclear cells (PBMCs), collected at new diagnosis, from a patient treated with antithyroid drugs. The TCR sequence derives from a woman in her forties or fifties with Graves disease. Donor details come from another sample of the same person, matched by shared clones. The DNA sequence reads TGTGCCAGCAGTGACTACCGGGGCACGAACCTCTACGAGCAGTACTTC. The translation is CASSDYRGTNLYEQYF.